The T cell receptor (beta chain) described here comes from a study of blood T cell repertoires in COVID-19. Germline values: CDR1 LGHNT, CDR2 FRNRAP. Trimming removed 7 bases at V and 6 bases at J, with 16 bases between. This CDR3 spans 14 amino acids. Libraries were prepared by immunoSEQ multiplex PCR; TCRdb keeps only in-frame clonotypes and omits some of them. The sample lists about 270,000 clones; roughly 86% were seen once. The TCR was taken from a woman aged 18-35 years who had recovered from COVID-19. The sample consisted of PBMCs or T cells enriched from blood (not recorded which). The V and J genes are TRBV12-5 and TRBJ1-5; D is perhaps TRBD1 (5 bases). This chain's CDR3 is CASAMGGMRQPQHF. The CDR3 nucleotides read TGTGCTAGTGCCATGGGGGGGATGCGTCAGCCCCAGCATTTT.